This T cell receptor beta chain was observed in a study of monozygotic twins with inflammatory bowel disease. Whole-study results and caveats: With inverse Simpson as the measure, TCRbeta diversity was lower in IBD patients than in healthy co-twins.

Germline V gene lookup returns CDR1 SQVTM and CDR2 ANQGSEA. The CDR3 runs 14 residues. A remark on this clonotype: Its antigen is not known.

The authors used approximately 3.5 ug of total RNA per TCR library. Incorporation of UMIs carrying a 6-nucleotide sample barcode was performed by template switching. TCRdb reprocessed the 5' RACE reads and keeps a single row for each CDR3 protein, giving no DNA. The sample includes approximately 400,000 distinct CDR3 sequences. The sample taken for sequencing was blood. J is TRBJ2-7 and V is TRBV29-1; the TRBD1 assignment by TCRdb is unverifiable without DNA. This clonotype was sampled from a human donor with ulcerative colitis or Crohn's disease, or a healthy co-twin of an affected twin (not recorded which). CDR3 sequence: CSVLKQGASYEQYF.